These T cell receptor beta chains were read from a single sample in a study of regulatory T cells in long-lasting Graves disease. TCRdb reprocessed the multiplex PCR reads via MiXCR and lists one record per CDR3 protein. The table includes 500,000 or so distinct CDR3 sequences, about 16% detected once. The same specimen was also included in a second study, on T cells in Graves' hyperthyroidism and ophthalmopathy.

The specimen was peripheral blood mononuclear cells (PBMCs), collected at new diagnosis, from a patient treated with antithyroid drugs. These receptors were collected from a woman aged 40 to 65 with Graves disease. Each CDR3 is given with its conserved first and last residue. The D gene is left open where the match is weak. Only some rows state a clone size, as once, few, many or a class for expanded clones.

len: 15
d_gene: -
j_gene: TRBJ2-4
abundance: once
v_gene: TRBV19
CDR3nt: TGTGCCAGTAGTATCTTGGGGGCCACCAAAAACATTCAGTACTTC
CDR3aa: CASSILGATKNIQYF

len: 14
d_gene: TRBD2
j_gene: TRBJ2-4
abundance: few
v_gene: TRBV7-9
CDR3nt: TGTGCCAGCACCCAAACTAGCGGGCTAAACATTCAGTACTTC
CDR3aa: CASTQTSGLNIQYF

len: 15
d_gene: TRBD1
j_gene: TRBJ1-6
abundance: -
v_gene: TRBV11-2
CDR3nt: TGTGCCAGCAGCTTAGAAGGGGGCCTTAATTCACCCCTCCACTTT
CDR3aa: CASSLEGGLNSPLHF

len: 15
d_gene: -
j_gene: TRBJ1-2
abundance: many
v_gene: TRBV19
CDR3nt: TGTGCCAGTAGTATACGGGACAATTTTAACTATGGCTACACCTTC
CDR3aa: CASSIRDNFNYGYTF

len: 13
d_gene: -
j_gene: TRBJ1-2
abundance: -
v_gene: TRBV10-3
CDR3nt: TGTGCCATCAAGCCTCAGGGCCCCCATGGCTACACCTTC
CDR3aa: CAIKPQGPHGYTF

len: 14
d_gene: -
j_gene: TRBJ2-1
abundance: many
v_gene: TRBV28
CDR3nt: TGTGCCGTGCCAATAGTTTTCCAAATCGGTGAGCAGTTCTTC
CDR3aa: CAVPIVFQIGEQFF

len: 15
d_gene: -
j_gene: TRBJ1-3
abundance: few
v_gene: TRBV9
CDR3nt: TGTGCCAGCAGTCCAATGCAAGGGCCTGGAAACACCATATATTTT
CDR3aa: CASSPMQGPGNTIYF

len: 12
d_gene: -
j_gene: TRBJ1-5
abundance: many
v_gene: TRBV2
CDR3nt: TGTGCCAGCAGTGAAAATCGGCAGCCCCAGCATTTT
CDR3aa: CASSENRQPQHF

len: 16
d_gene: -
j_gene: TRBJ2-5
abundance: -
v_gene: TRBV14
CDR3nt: TGTGCCAGCAGCCCAGGAACGGTGGGGCACCAGGAGACCCAGTACTTC
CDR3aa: CASSPGTVGHQETQYF

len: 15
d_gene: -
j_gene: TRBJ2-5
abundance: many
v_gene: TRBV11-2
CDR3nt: TGTGCCAGCAGCTCGAAAACTAGCCTAGTGGAGACCCAGTACTTC
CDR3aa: CASSSKTSLVETQYF

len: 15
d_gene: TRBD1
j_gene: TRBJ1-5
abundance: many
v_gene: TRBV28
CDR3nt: TGTGCCAGCAGCCAAACAGGGGGCTACACTCAGCCCCAGCATTTT
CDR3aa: CASSQTGGYTQPQHF

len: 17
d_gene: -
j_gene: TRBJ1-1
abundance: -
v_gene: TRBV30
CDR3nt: TGTGCCTGGAGTGTACGGGGGAGGGGGGGAGAGAACACTGAAGCTTTCTTT
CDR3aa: CAWSVRGRGGENTEAFF

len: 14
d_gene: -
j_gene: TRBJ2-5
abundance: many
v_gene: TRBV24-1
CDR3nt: TGTGCCACACAACAGCACGCGTTTGAGGAGACCCAGTACTTC
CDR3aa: CATQQHAFEETQYF

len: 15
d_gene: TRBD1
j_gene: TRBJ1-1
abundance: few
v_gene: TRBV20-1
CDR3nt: TGCAGTGCTAGAGCGTACAGGGGAACGAACACTGAAGCTTTCTTT
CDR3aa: CSARAYRGTNTEAFF

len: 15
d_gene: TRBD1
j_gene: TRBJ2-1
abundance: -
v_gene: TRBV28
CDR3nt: TGTGCCAGCAGTTACTCAGGGGGCGGGGAGAGGGAGCAGTTCTTC
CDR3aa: CASSYSGGGEREQFF

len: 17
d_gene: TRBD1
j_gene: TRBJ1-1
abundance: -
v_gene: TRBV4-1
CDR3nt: TGCGCCAGCAGCCAAGGGTTAAGGGGGCCCATGAACACTGAAGCTTTCTTT
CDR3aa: CASSQGLRGPMNTEAFF

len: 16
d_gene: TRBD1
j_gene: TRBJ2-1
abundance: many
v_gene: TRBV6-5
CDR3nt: TGTGCCAGCAGTTACAACCCAGACAGGGACTACAATGAGCAGTTCTTC
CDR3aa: CASSYNPDRDYNEQFF

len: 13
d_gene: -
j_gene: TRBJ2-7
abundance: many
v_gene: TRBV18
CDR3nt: TGTGCCAGCAGCCCCCCGGGGGCCTACGAGCAGTACTTC
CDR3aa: CASSPPGAYEQYF

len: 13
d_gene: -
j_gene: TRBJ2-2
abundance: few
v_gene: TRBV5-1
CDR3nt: TGCGCCAGCAGCATCGACCTGCCCGGGGAGCTGTTTTTT
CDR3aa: CASSIDLPGELFF